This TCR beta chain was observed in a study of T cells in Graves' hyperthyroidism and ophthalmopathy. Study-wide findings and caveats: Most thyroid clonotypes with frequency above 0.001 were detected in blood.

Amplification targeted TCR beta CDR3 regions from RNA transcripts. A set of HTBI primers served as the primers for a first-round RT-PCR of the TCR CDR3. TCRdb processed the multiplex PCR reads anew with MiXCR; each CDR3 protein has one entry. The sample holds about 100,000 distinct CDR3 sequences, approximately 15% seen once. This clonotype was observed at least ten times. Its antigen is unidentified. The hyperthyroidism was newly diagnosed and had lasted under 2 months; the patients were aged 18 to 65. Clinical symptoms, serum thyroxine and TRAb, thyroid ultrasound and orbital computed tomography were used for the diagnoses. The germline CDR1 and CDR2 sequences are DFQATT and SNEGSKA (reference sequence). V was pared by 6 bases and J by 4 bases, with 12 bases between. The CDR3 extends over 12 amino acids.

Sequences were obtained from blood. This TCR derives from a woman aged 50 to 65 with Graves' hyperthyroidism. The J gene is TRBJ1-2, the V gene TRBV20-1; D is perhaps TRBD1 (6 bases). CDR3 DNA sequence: TGCAGTGCACAGGGTTCTTCCTATGGCTACACCTTC. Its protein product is CSAQGSSYGYTF.